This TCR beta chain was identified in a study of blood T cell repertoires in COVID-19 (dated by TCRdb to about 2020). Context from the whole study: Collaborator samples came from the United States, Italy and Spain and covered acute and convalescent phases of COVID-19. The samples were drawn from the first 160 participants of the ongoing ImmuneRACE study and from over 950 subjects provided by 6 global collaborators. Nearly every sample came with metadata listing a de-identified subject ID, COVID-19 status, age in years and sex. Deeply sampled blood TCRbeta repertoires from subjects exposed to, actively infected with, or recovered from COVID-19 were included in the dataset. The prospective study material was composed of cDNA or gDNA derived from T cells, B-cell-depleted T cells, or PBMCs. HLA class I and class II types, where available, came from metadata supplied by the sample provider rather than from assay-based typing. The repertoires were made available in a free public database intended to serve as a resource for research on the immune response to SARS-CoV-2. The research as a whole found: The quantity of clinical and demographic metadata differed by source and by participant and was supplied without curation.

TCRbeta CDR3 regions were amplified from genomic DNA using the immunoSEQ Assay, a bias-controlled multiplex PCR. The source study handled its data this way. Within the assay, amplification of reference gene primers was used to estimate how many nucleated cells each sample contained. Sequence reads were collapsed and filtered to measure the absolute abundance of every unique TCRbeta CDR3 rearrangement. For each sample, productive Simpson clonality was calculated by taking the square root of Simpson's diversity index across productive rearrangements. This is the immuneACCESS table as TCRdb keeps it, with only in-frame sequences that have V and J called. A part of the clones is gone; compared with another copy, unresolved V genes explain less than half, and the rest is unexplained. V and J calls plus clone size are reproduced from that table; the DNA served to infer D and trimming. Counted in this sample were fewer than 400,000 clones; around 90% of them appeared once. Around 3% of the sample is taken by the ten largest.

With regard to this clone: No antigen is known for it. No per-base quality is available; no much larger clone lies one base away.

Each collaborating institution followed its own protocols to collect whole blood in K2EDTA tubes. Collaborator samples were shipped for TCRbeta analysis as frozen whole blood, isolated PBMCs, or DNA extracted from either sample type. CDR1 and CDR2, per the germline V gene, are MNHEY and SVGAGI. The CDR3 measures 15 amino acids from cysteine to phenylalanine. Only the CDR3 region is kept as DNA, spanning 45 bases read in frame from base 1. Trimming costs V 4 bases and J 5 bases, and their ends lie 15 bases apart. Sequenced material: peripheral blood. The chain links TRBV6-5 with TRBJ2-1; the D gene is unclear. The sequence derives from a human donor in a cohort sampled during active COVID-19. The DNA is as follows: TGTGCCAGCAGTTCCACCGTACTTGGGCACAATGAGCAGTTCTTC. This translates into CASSSTVLGHNEQFF.